A selection of T cell receptor beta chains follows, all from one sample in a study of B cell selection in AIRE deficiency. Only in-frame clones appear in the TCRdb table, and some are missing; sequencing was by immunoSEQ multiplex PCR. The sample has tens of thousands of clones, roughly 97% seen once. Sequenced sample: conventional CD4+ T cells sorted from PBMCs. These receptors were taken from a human donor with AIRE deficiency. Both conserved end residues are part of each CDR3. Each record gives: J gene, D gene, V gene, CDR3 protein, CDR3 DNA. D genes are given only for firm matches.

TRBJ1-5	NA	TRBV7-9	CASSLGGFNQPQHF	TGTGCCAGCAGCTTAGGAGGGTTCAATCAGCCCCAGCATTTT
TRBJ2-1	NA	TRBV7-8	CASNVADEQFF	TGTGCCAGCAACGTAGCGGATGAGCAGTTCTTC
TRBJ1-1	NA	TRBV19	CASSRRSTVLNTEAFF	TGTGCCAGTAGTAGGAGGTCGACAGTATTGAACACTGAAGCTTTCTTT
TRBJ2-5	NA	TRBV5-1	CARAQETQYF	TGCGCCAGGGCCCAAGAGACCCAGTACTTC
TRBJ2-7	NA	TRBV6-5	CASSQGSYEQYF	TGTGCCAGCAGCCAGGGCTCCTACGAGCAGTACTTC
TRBJ2-7	TRBD1	TRBV7-9	CASSLGGGQGPSNEQYF	TGTGCCAGCAGCTTAGGGGGCGGACAGGGTCCCTCCAACGAGCAGTACTTC
TRBJ2-3	NA	TRBV7-2	CASSYRTDTQYF	TGTGCCAGCAGCTACCGCACAGATACGCAGTATTTT
TRBJ2-2	NA	TRBV10-3	CAIISGGELFF	TGTGCCATCATTTCCGGCGGGGAGCTGTTTTTT
TRBJ2-1	NA	TRBV28	CAIRAMSSYNEQFF	TGTGCAATCAGGGCGATGAGCTCCTACAATGAGCAGTTCTTC
TRBJ1-2	NA	TRBV11-2	CASSFRENYGYTF	TGTGCCAGCAGCTTTCGGGAGAACTATGGCTACACCTTC
TRBJ2-2	NA	TRBV6-6	CASSYRLGGETGELFF	TGTGCCAGCAGTTATCGACTGGGGGGAGAAACCGGGGAGCTGTTTTTT
TRBJ1-4	NA	TRBV10-3	CAISESPEKLFF	TGTGCCATCAGTGAGTCGCCTGAAAAACTGTTTTTT
TRBJ1-1	NA	TRBV7-9	CASSLGSGPEAFF	TGTGCCAGCAGCTTAGGGTCGGGACCTGAAGCTTTCTTT
TRBJ2-1	TRBD2	TRBV6-1	CASDPASGSNEQFF	TGTGCCAGCGATCCAGCTAGCGGGAGCAATGAGCAGTTCTTC
TRBJ2-7	NA	TRBV5-4	CASSTQGDLGYEQYF	TGTGCCAGCAGTACACAGGGTGACCTTGGTTACGAGCAGTACTTC
TRBJ2-1	TRBD2	TRBV6-4	CASSPAGVRNEQFF	TGTGCCAGCAGCCCAGCGGGAGTGCGTAATGAGCAGTTCTTC
TRBJ2-2	TRBD1	TRBV12-5	CASGLTGAGELFF	TGTGCTAGTGGCTTGACAGGGGCCGGGGAGCTGTTTTTT
TRBJ1-5	TRBD1	TRBV7-8	CASSSRPPNLLQGQGRQPQHF	TGTGCCAGCAGCTCGCGCCCTCCAAATCTCCTACAAGGACAGGGCCGGCAGCCCCAGCATTTT
TRBJ2-2	TRBD2	TRBV5-1	CASSLGTSGTRTGELFF	TGCGCCAGCAGCTTGGGGACTAGCGGAACGCGCACCGGGGAGCTGTTTTTT
TRBJ1-1	NA	TRBV19	CASSERRHTEAFF	TGTGCCAGTAGCGAAAGACGGCACACTGAAGCTTTCTTT
TRBJ2-3	NA	TRBV9	CASSVAMGALRTDTQYF	TGTGCCAGCAGCGTAGCTATGGGGGCGCTTAGGACAGATACGCAGTATTTT
TRBJ2-1	NA	TRBV6-6	CASMGNNEQFF	TGTGCCAGCATGGGGAACAATGAGCAGTTCTTC
TRBJ1-2	NA	TRBV7-2	CASSSRTGSYGYTF	TGTGCCAGCAGCTCAAGGACGGGTTCCTATGGCTACACCTTC
TRBJ2-5	NA	TRBV25-1	CASSESAVRETQYF	TGTGCCAGCAGTGAATCCGCAGTACGGGAGACCCAGTACTTC
TRBJ2-5	TRBD1	TRBV7-9	CASSPSGGQEAQYF	TGTGCCAGCAGCCCATCAGGGGGCCAAGAGGCCCAGTACTTC
TRBJ2-5	NA	TRBV4-2	CASSQGNGLQETQYF	TGTGCCAGCAGCCAGGGTAACGGCTTACAAGAGACCCAGTACTTC
TRBJ2-3	NA	TRBV5-1	CASSSQGVKDTQYF	TGCGCCAGCAGCTCCCAAGGGGTTAAAGATACGCAGTATTTT
TRBJ1-1	NA	TRBV11-3	CASSSGLMNTEAFF	TGTGCCAGCAGCTCGGGACTGATGAACACTGAAGCTTTCTTT